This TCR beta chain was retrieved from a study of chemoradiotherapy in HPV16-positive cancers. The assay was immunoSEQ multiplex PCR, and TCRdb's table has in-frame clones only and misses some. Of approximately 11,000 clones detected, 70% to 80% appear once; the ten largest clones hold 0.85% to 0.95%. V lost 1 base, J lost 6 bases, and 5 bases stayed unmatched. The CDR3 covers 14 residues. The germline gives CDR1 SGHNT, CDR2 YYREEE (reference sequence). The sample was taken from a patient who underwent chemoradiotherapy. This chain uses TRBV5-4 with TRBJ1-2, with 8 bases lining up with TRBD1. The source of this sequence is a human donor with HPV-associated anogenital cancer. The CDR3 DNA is TGTGCCAGCAGCTTGTCGCAGGGGGCAGATGGCTACACCTTC. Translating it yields CASSLSQGADGYTF.